These T cell receptor beta chains were read from a single sample in a study of blood T cell repertoires in COVID-19. Profiling relied on immunoSEQ multiplex PCR, and the TCRdb table lists in-frame clones only, not all of them. The table lists some 390,000 clones, around 84% of them singletons. Specimen: peripheral blood. These receptors were taken from a human donor in a cohort sampled during active COVID-19. The CDR3 runs from the conserved cysteine through the conserved F or W. D genes are given only for firm matches. Size tells how often a clone was seen (once, few, many) or the class of an expanded clone, and some rows leave it out.

>TRBJ2-7|NA|TRBV30|NA
TGTGCCTTTTCCCGGCGTCAAGGGGGAACCTACGAGCAGTACTTC
CAFSRRQGGTYEQYF
>TRBJ2-1|NA|TRBV2|NA
TGTGCCAGCAGTGACAGCGGCTCCTACAATGAGCAGTTCTTC
CASSDSGSYNEQFF
>TRBJ1-2|NA|TRBV3-1/TRBV3-2|NA
TGTGCCAGCAGCCAATCGGGGGGGCACTCTCATGGCTACACCTTC
CASSQSGGHSHGYTF
>TRBJ1-2|once|TRBV14|TRBD1
TGTGCCAGCAGCCAAGCCCGACAGGGTCCGTTCACCTTC
CASSQARQGPFTF
>TRBJ2-5|NA|TRBV3-1/TRBV3-2|TRBD2
TGTGCCAGCAGCCTGATTTTAGCGGGGGGGGGCGTGGAGACCCAGTACTTC
CASSLILAGGGVETQYF
>TRBJ1-5|NA|TRBV4-2|TRBD1
TGTGCCAGCAGCCAAGAGGACAGGCTATCAACGACCCAGCATTTT
CASSQEDRLSTTQHF
>TRBJ2-1|NA|TRBV15|NA
TGTGCCACCAGCAAGGGGCGGTTTAGCTCCTACAATGAGCAGTTCTTC
CATSKGRFSSYNEQFF
>TRBJ1-1|NA|TRBV30|NA
TGTGCCTGGAGTTTGCAGGGGAACACTGAAGCTTTCTTT
CAWSLQGNTEAFF
>TRBJ2-3|NA|TRBV5-1|TRBD1
TGCGCCAGCAGCTTGGCCCTGGGCAGGGGGCTTGAAGATACGCAGTATTTT
CASSLALGRGLEDTQYF
>TRBJ2-5|NA|TRBV7-9|NA
TGTGCCAGCAGCCGTCAGGGGTACCAAGAGACCCAGTACTTC
CASSRQGYQETQYF
>TRBJ2-7|NA|TRBV3-1/TRBV3-2|NA
TGTGCCAGCAGCCAAGATTACGGGATCTACGAGCAGTACTTC
CASSQDYGIYEQYF